This entry lists 29 T cell receptor beta chains sequenced from one sample in a study of cytomegalovirus exposure and HLA in healthy donors. Primers for the PCR totalled 60 Vbeta and 13 Jbeta. Sequenced by immunoSEQ multiplex PCR; TCRdb stores in-frame clones only, minus some. The data contain about 100,000 clones, about 62% of them singletons. Sequenced: PBMCs. The receptors originated from a human donor in good health.

This clone was seen only once. V is TRBV4-1 and J is TRBJ1-6; D is possibly TRBD1 (5 bases). The CDR3 sequence is 15 residues long. Trimming removed 0 bases at V and 8 bases at J, with 11 bases between. Per germline, CDR1 MGHRA and CDR2 YSYEKL. The CDR3 reads CASSQDGGAYSPLHF. In nucleotides, the CDR3 is TGCGCCAGCAGCCAAGATGGAGGGGCATATTCACCCCTCCACTTT.

This clone was found a few times. The chain recombines TRBV2 with TRBJ1-2; perhaps TRBD1 as D (5 bases). CDR3 length equals 13 residues. Germline loops: CDR1 SNHLY, CDR2 FYNNEI. V was pared by 6 bases and J by 6 bases, with 14 bases between. CDR3: CASSWTPPNGYTF. Written as DNA, the CDR3 is TGTGCCAGCAGCTGGACACCGCCAAATGGCTACACCTTC.

The V and J genes are TRBV25-1 and TRBJ1-2; TRBD1 is a possible D gene (6 bases). The germline V gene has CDR1 MGHDK and CDR2 SYGVNS. The ends were cut back, 7 bases at V and 5 bases at J, with 20 bases in the middle. The CDR3 length is 15 residues. CDR3 in amino acids: CASNGPRGTNYGYTF. The CDR3 coding sequence is TGTGCCAGCAATGGCCCCAGGGGAACAAATTATGGCTACACCTTC.

In this sample, this clone turned up once. The rearrangement joins TRBV20-1 to TRBJ2-7; maybe TRBD2 (6 bases). The CDR3 covers 10 residues. The V gene lost 3 bases and the J gene lost 12 bases, with 12 bases spanning the gap. The germline V gene encodes CDR1 DFQATT and CDR2 SNEGSKA (reference sequence). The CDR3 region is CSASPGRMYF. The DNA for the CDR3 is TGCAGTGCTAGTCCCGGGAGAATGTACTTC.

The chain employs TRBV5-6 and TRBJ2-3; D is possibly TRBD2 (5 bases). The CDR3 loop spans 17 amino acids. Germline assignment: CDR1 SGHDT and CDR2 YYEEEE. V was trimmed by 1 base and J by 1 base, leaving 16 bases between them. CDR3 nucleotides: TGTGCCAGCAGCTTGACCGGTGGAAGCGGAGGCACAGATACGCAGTATTTT. Its translation: CASSLTGGSGGTDTQYF.

This chain connects TRBV5-1 to TRBJ2-5; D might be TRBD1 (5 bases). This CDR3 region has 15 residues. CDR1 is SGHRS, CDR2 YFSETQ, per germline. Trimming shortened V by 0 bases and J by 5 bases, and 14 bases separated the two germline ends. DNA of the CDR3: TGCGCCAGCAGCTTGGTTGTGGGGCCCTCGGAGACCCAGTACTTC. Its protein product is CASSLVVGPSETQYF.

This rearrangement joins TRBV19 to TRBJ2-7; TRBD1 might be the D (6 bases). Germline V gene lookup returns CDR1 LNHDA and CDR2 SQIVND (reference sequence). The CDR3 length is 17 residues. Trimming cost V 7 bases and J 2 bases, with 24 bases left between them. CDR3 sequence reads: CASKNNFRTEGTYEQYF. CDR3 coding DNA: TGTGCCAGTAAGAACAATTTCAGGACAGAGGGGACCTACGAGCAGTACTTC.

This clone occurred once. The chain uses TRBV6-1 and TRBJ1-5; unclear D gene. The ends were cut back, 3 bases at V and 2 bases at J, with 11 bases in the middle. The CDR3 covers 15 residues. CDR1 and CDR2 from the germline V gene are MNHNS and SASEGT. The CDR3 nucleotides are TGTGCCAGCAGTGAGGGTAGCGGGGGCAATCAGCCCCAGCATTTT. This gives the protein CASSEGSGGNQPQHF.

The chain links TRBV6-1 to TRBJ1-1, with unresolved D. Germline V CDR1 and CDR2: MNHNS, SASEGT. The CDR3 length is 15 residues. V was pared by 2 bases and J by 0 bases, with 10 bases between. DNA for the CDR3: TGTGCCAGCAGTGAATGGGCCAGGATGAACACTGAAGCTTTCTTT. Translating gives CASSEWARMNTEAFF.

Only one count was recorded for this clone. The V call is TRBV6-5, the J call TRBJ2-1; D is uncertain. The CDR3 runs 15 residues. V was clipped by 3 bases and J by 4 bases, with 13 bases between them. Germline V gene lookup returns CDR1 MNHEY and CDR2 SVGAGI. The chain's CDR3 is CASSYSQSEYNEQFF. The CDR3 bases are TGTGCCAGCAGTTATAGCCAAAGCGAATACAATGAGCAGTTCTTC.

This clone turned up a few times. This chain links TRBV7-2 with TRBJ1-1; D gene unclear. CDR1 is SGHTA, CDR2 FQGNSA, per germline. Trimming took off 4 bases at V and 1 base at J, with 7 bases between the two ends. The CDR3 consists of 13 residues. CDR3 DNA: TGTGCCAGCAGCTACTATGGGAACACTGAAGCTTTCTTT. Amino acid sequence: CASSYYGNTEAFF.

This clone occurred once. The gene calls are TRBV19 and TRBJ1-5; D gene unclear. Trimming cost V 3 bases and J 5 bases, with 17 bases left between them. The germline CDR1 and CDR2 sequences are LNHDA and SQIVND (reference sequence). There are 16 residues in the CDR3. The CDR3 is CASSIVWVREHQPQHF. The DNA for the CDR3 is TGTGCCAGTAGTATTGTCTGGGTCCGGGAACATCAGCCCCAGCATTTT.

This chain links TRBV27 with TRBJ2-1, with 11 positions matching TRBD2. This CDR3 region has 16 residues. J lost 3 bases, V lost 4 bases, and 5 bases had no gene match. CDR1 is MNHEY and CDR2 is SMNVEV in the germline V gene (reference sequence). The CDR3 loop reads CASSSPGTSGYNEQFF. CDR3 sequence (DNA): TGTGCCAGCAGTTCCCCCGGGACTAGCGGCTACAATGAGCAGTTCTTC.

The chain carries TRBV18 and TRBJ2-3, with a possible D match to TRBD2 (6 bases). The length of the CDR3 is 16 residues. The V and J ends lost 0 bases and 0 bases respectively, with 10 bases between them. Germline-derived CDR1 and CDR2 are KGHSH and LQKENI. CDR3 residues: CASSPPGLTSTDTQYF. The CDR3 DNA follows: TGTGCCAGCTCACCACCAGGACTAACTAGCACAGATACGCAGTATTTT.

This clone occurred once. The V and J genes are TRBV12-5 and TRBJ1-5; D is ambiguous. This CDR3 has 13 residues. V lost 1 base to trimming and J lost 2 bases, with 3 bases between them. Per the germline V gene, CDR1 is LGHNT and CDR2 is FRNRAP. This chain's CDR3 is CASGLGRNQPQHF. The CDR3 nucleotides are TGTGCTAGTGGTTTGGGGCGCAATCAGCCCCAGCATTTT.

This chain links TRBV7-8 with TRBJ2-7; 7 bases line up with TRBD1. The CDR3 runs 15 residues. The J segment lost 2 bases and the V segment lost 3 bases, leaving 7 bases of the junction unmatched. The germline V gene has CDR1 SGHVS and CDR2 FQNEAQ. The CDR3 loop is CASSFLMTGTYEQYF. The CDR3, as DNA: TGTGCCAGCAGCTTTTTAATGACAGGGACCTACGAGCAGTACTTC.

CDR3 bases: TGTGCCAGCAGTCCGGCAGGGTTTTCCGCAGATACGCAGTATTTT. Its protein product is CASSPAGFSADTQYF. The V and J genes are TRBV6-5 and TRBJ2-3, with D possibly TRBD1 on 5 matching bases. V lost 5 bases and J lost 4, with 16 bases in between. This CDR3 comprises 15 residues. Germline assignment: CDR1 MNHEY and CDR2 SVGAGI.

The V call is TRBV6-6, the J call TRBJ2-3; 10 bases match TRBD1. Per the germline V gene, CDR1 is MNHNY and CDR2 is SVGAGI (reference sequence). The CDR3 spans 15 residues. With 4 bases clipped from V and 4 bases from J, the junction kept 5 bases outside the gene matches. This CDR3 reads CASSSTGGNADTQYF. CDR3 coding DNA: TGTGCCAGCAGTTCGACAGGGGGCAATGCAGATACGCAGTATTTT.

This rearrangement joins TRBV7-9 to TRBJ2-4, with a tentative D call TRBD1 (5 bases). The V end lost 5 bases, the J end lost 1 base, and 12 bases lay between the germline ends. The CDR3 loop spans 15 amino acids. CDR1 is SEHNR and CDR2 is FQNEAQ in the germline V gene (reference sequence). CDR3 sequence reads: CASSPPGMAKNIQYF. CDR3 DNA sequence: TGTGCCAGCAGCCCGCCAGGGATGGCCAAAAACATTCAGTACTTC.

This chain uses TRBV27 with TRBJ1-1; D is undetermined. The germline V gene encodes CDR1 MNHEY and CDR2 SMNVEV (reference sequence). V was clipped by 5 bases and J by 4 bases, with 17 bases between them. CDR3 length equals 15 residues. CDR3 DNA: TGTGCCAGCAGTGAAGGCCCCAGGATCACCACTGAAGCTTTCTTT. Its protein product is CASSEGPRITTEAFF.

V is TRBV7-8 and J is TRBJ2-3; 10 nucleotides line up with TRBD2. V was pared by 4 bases and J by 2 bases, with 6 bases of the junction left unmatched. The CDR3 loop spans 16 amino acids. Germline CDR1 and CDR2: SGHVS and FQNEAQ. The CDR3 bases are TGTGCCAGCAGCTACGAGCTAGCGGGGGTCACAGATACGCAGTATTTT. Its translation is CASSYELAGVTDTQYF.

This sequence joins TRBV5-8 and TRBJ2-3, with TRBD2 identical over 8 bases. Trimming took 4 bases from V and 1 from J; bases not matched to a gene: 2. This CDR3 has 14 amino acids. Germline V gives CDR1 SGHTS, CDR2 YDEGEE. The CDR3 nucleotides read TGTGCCAGCAGCCTCGGGGGGGGCACAGATACGCAGTATTTT. Translation: CASSLGGGTDTQYF.

The chain uses TRBV19 and TRBJ2-2; D not resolved. Trimming took 2 bases from V and 4 from J, leaving 5 bases between them. Germline lookup yields CDR1 LNHDA and CDR2 SQIVND (reference sequence). The CDR3 contains 13 residues. CDR3 region: CASSILVTGELFF. The CDR3 DNA follows: TGTGCCAGTAGTATACTCGTCACCGGGGAGCTGTTTTTT.

The J gene is TRBJ1-1, the V gene TRBV27; 8 positions agree with TRBD1. J was trimmed by 7 bases and V by 6 bases; bases with no gene match: 7. CDR1 and CDR2 (germline): MNHEY, SMNVEV (reference sequence). This CDR3 is 13 amino acids long. DNA of the CDR3: TGTGCCAGCAGGACCGGGACAGGCCTTGAAGCTTTCTTT. This sequence encodes CASRTGTGLEAFF.

The chain carries TRBV30 and TRBJ2-7; 13 bases are shared with TRBD2. J was trimmed by 0 bases and V by 1 base; bases with no gene match: 3. Germline CDR1 and CDR2: GTSNPN and SVGIG (reference sequence). The CDR3 extends over 16 amino acids. CDR3 protein: CAWSGTSGRSSYEQYF. The CDR3 DNA follows: TGTGCCTGGAGTGGGACTAGCGGGAGAAGCTCCTACGAGCAGTACTTC. The whole variable domain, filled in from reference TRBV30 and TRBJ2-7, reads SQTIHQWPATLVQPVGSPLSLECTVEGTSNPNLYWYRQAAGRGLQLLFYSVGIGQISSEVPQNLSASRPQDRQFILSSKKLLLSDSGFYLCAWSGTSGRSSYEQYFGPGTRLTVT.

The chain couples TRBV18 to TRBJ2-7, with TRBD1 matching over 9 bases. The CDR3 spans 14 residues. The V gene end was trimmed by 5 bases and the J gene end by 4 bases; junction bases not matched to a gene: 6. Germline V gives CDR1 KGHSH, CDR2 LQKENI. The CDR3 spells CASSAGTGRYEQYF. For the CDR3, the DNA is TGTGCCAGCTCAGCCGGGACAGGGAGGTACGAGCAGTACTTC.

This clone has just a few counts. This chain joins TRBV11-2 and TRBJ2-7; TRBD1 aligns across 8 bases. CDR1 is SGHAT and CDR2 is FQNNGV in the germline V gene. The trim removed 6 bases at V and 2 bases at J, leaving 6 bases unmatched. The CDR3 has 14 residues. This CDR3 reads CASSPGTGPYEQYF. The CDR3 DNA sequence: TGTGCCAGCAGTCCCGGGACAGGCCCCTACGAGCAGTACTTC.

This clone was detected a few times. The genes are TRBV6-5 and TRBJ2-7; D remains ambiguous. Trimming removed 9 bases from V and 4 bases from J, with 22 bases in between. Germline CDR1 reads MNHEY; CDR2 reads SVGAGI. The CDR3 has 15 amino acids. CDR3 residues: CASSDPSVSPYEQYF. CDR3 sequence (DNA): TGTGCCAGTTCCGATCCGTCGGTCTCACCATACGAGCAGTACTTC.

The chain links TRBV7-6 to TRBJ2-2; 8 nucleotides match TRBD2. Germline CDR1 and CDR2: SGHVS and FNYEAQ. There are 18 residues in the CDR3. J was trimmed by 6 bases and V by 1 base; bases with no gene match: 13. CDR3 DNA: TGTGCCAGCAGCTTAGAAAGTCTAGCGGGTATTGTATCCGGGGAGCTGTTTTTT. It encodes CASSLESLAGIVSGELFF.